The rows below give T cell receptor beta chains drawn from one sample of a study of T cell clonotyping in hematopoietic cell transplantation. Here immunoSEQ multiplex PCR was the method, and the copy in TCRdb shows in-frame clones only, minus some. Of tens of thousands of clones listed, 90% to 95% are singletons. The material sequenced was peripheral blood mononuclear cells, taken before stem cell transplant. These receptors all stem from a man aged 40-50 years with chronic myeloid leukemia. Some clones in this sample may be carry-over from other donors' samples. Both conserved end residues are part of each CDR3.

v_gene	j_gene	CDR3aa
TRBV28	TRBJ1-1	CASSFDILRANTEAFF
TRBV30	TRBJ1-5	CAWAGTADQPQHF
TRBV6-5	TRBJ1-5	CATAREAVNQPQHF
TRBV6-4	TRBJ1-2	CASSDEGGYGYTF
TRBV6-1	TRBJ1-2	CASSEGGDGGYTF
TRBV4-2	TRBJ1-1	CASSQDRETEAFF
TRBV6-5	TRBJ2-7	CASSYRGSVYEQYF
TRBV11-3	TRBJ2-5	CASILGQGGGETQYF
TRBV19	TRBJ2-1	CASSSGGGEQFF
TRBV4-2	TRBJ2-7	CASSRAGTSSHEQYF
TRBV28	TRBJ1-5	CASSLLGPGPETRPQPQHF
TRBV7-2	TRBJ1-5	CASSLQSLRRGNQPQHF
TRBV6-5	TRBJ2-7	CASSSPGTGVVEQYF
TRBV7-3	TRBJ2-1	CASSLGGGGGGNEQFF
TRBV19	TRBJ1-5	CASSRLQGATDQPQHF
TRBV2	TRBJ2-7	CASIEDSSYEQYF
TRBV7-8	TRBJ1-1	CASSSDRGLLSSTEAFF
TRBV11-2	TRBJ1-4	CASSIGSTNEKLFF
TRBV9	TRBJ2-7	CASSARGRDEQYF
TRBV7-3	TRBJ1-1	CASSSTGVSTEAFF
TRBV6-5	TRBJ2-7	CASSYSRGLTYEQYF
TRBV11-1	TRBJ2-3	CASSLRGANGDTQYF